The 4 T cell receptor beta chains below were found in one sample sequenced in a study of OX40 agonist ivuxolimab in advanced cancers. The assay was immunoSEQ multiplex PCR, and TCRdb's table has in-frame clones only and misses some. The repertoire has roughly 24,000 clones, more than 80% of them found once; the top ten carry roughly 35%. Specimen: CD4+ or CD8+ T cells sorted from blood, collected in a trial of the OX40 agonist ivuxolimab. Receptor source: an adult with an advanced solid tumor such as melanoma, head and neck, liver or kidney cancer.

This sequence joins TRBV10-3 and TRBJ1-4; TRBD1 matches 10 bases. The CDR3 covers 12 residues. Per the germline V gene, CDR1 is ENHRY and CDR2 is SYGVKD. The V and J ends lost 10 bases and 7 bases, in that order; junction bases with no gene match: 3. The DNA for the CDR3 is TGTGCCACCCGGACAGGGGGTGAAAAACTGTTTTTT. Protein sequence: CATRTGGEKLFF.

CDR3: CASSQSGELFF. In DNA form, the CDR3 reads TGCGCCAGCAGCCAATCTGGGGAGCTGTTTTTT. The chain employs TRBV4-1 and TRBJ2-2, with D unresolved. Germline V gives CDR1 MGHRA, CDR2 YSYEKL. CDR3 size: 11 residues. Between the trimmed V and J ends, which lost 2 bases and 8 bases, there was a span of 3 bases.

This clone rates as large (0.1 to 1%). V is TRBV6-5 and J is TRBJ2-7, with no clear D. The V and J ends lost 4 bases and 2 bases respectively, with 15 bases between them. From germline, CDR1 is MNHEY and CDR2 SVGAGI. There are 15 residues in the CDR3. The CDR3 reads CASSSRGTTTYEQYF. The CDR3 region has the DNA TGTGCCAGCAGTTCACGCGGAACCACCACCTACGAGCAGTACTTC.

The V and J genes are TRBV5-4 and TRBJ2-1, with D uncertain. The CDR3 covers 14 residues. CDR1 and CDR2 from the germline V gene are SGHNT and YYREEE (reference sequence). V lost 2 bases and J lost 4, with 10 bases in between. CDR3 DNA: TGTGCCAGCAGCTTCCATCAACTGTACAATGAGCAGTTCTTC. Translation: CASSFHQLYNEQFF.